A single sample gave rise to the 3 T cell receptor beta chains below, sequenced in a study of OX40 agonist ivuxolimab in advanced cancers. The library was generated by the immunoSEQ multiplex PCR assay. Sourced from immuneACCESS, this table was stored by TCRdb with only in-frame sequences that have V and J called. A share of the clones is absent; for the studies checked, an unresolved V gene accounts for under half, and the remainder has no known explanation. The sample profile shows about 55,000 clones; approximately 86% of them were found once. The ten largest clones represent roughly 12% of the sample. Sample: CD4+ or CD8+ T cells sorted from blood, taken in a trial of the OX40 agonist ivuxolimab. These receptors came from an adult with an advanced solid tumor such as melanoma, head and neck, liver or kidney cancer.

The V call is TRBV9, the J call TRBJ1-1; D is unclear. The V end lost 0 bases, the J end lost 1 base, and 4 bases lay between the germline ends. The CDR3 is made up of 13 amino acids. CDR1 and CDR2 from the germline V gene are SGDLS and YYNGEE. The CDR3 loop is CASSVGANTEAFF. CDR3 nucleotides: TGTGCCAGCAGCGTAGGCGCGAACACTGAAGCTTTCTTT.

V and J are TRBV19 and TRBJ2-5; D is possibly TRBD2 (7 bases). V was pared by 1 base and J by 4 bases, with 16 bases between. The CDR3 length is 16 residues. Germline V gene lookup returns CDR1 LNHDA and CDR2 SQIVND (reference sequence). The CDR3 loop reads CASSIGSGGAGETQYF. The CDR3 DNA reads TGTGCCAGTAGTATAGGTAGTGGGGGGGCCGGAGAGACCCAGTACTTC.

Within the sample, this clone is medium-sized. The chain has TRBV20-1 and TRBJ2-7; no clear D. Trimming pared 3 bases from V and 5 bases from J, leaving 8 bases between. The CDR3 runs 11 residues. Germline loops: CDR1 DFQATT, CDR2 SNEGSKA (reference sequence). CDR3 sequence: CSARADNEQYF. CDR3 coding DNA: TGCAGTGCTAGGGCTGATAACGAGCAGTACTTC.